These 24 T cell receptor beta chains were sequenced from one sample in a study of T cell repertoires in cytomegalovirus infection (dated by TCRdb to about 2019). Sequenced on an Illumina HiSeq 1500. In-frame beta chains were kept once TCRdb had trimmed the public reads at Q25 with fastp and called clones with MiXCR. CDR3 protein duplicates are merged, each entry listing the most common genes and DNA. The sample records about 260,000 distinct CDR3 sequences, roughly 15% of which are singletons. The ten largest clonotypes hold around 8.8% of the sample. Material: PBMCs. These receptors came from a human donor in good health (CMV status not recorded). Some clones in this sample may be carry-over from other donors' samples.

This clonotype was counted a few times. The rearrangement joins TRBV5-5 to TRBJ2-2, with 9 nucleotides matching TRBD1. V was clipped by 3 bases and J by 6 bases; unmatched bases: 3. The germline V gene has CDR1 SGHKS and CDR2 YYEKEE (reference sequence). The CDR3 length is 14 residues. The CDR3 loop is CASSYTGGSGELFF. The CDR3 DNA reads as TGTGCCAGCAGCTACACAGGGGGCTCCGGGGAGCTGTTTTTT.

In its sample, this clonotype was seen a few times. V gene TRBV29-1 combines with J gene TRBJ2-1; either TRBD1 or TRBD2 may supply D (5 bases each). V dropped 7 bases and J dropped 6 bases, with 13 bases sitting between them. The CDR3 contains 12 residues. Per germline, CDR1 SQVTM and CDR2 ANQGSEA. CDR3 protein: CSGDDPGNEQFF. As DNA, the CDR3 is TGCAGCGGGGACGACCCAGGCAATGAGCAGTTCTTC.

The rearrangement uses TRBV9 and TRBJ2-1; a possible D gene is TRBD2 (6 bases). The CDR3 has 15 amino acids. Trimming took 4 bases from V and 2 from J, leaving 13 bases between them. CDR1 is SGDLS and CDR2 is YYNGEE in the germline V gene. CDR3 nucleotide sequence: TGTGCCAGCAGCCCCGGGCGGGGTACCTACAATGAGCAGTTCTTC. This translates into CASSPGRGTYNEQFF.

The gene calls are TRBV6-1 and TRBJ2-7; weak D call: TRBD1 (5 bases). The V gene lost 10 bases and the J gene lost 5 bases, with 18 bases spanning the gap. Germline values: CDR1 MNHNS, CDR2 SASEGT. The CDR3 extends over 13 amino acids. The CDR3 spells CATNPAGLHEQYF. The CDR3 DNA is TGTGCCACCAACCCCGCAGGGCTCCACGAGCAGTACTTC.

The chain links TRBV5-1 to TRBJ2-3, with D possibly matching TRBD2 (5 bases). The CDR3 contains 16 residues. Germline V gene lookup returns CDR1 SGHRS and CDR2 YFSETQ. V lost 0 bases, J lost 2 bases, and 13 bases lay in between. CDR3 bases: TGCGCCAGCAGCTTGGCCGTACTAGGATACACAGATACGCAGTATTTT. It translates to CASSLAVLGYTDTQYF.

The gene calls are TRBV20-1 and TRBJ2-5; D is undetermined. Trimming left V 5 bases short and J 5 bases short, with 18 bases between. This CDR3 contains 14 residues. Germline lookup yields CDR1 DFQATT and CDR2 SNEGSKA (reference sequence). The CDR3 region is CSASRPGVQETQYF. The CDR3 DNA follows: TGCAGTGCTTCACGACCAGGCGTCCAGGAGACCCAGTACTTC.

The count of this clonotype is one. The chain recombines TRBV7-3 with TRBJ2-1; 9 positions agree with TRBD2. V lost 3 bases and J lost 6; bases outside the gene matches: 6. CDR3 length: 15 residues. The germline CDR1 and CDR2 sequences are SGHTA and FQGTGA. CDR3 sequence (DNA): TGTGCCAGCAGCTTCGTAGCGGGAGATCTCAATGAGCAGTTCTTC. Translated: CASSFVAGDLNEQFF.

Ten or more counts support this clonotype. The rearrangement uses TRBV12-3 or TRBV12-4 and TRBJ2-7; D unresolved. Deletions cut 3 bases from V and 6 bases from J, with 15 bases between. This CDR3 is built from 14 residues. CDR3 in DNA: TGTGCCAGCAGTTTTACGGATTTTACTGGCGAGCAGTACTTC. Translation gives CASSFTDFTGEQYF.

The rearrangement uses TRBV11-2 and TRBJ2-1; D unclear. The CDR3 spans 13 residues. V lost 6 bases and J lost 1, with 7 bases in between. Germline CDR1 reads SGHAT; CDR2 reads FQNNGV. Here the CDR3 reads CASRRGSYNEQFF. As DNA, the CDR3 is TGTGCCAGCAGGCGAGGATCCTACAATGAGCAGTTCTTC.

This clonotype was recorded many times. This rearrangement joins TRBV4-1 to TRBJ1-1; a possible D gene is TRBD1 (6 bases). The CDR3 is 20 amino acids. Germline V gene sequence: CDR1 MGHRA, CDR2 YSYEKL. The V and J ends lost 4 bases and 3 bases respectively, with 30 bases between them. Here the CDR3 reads CASSRIILGHLNSLDTEAFF. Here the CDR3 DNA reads TGCGCCAGCAGCCGTATCATCTTGGGACACCTAAATTCCCTCGACACTGAAGCTTTCTTT.

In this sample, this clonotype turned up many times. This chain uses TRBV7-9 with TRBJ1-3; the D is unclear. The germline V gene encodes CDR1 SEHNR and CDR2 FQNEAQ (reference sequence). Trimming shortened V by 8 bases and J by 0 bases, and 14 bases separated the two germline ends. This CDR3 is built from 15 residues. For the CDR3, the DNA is TGTGCCAGCGCCCTAGCGGGGTCCTCTGGAAACACCATATATTTT. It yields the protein CASALAGSSGNTIYF.

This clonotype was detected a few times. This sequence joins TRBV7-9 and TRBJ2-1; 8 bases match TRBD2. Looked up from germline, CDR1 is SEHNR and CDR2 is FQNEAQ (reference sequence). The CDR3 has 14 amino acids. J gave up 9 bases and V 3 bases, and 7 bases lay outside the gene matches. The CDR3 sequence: CASSFEREMLEQFF. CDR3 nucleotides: TGTGCCAGCAGCTTCGAGCGGGAGATGCTTGAGCAGTTCTTC.

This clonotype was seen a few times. This CDR3 is CATGTVNTGELFF. The CDR3 DNA reads TGTGCCACCGGGACAGTCAACACCGGGGAGCTGTTTTTT. The chain combines TRBV7-6 with TRBJ2-2; 7 bases align to TRBD1. The CDR3 covers 13 residues. Germline CDR1 reads SGHVS; CDR2 reads FNYEAQ. The trim removed 10 bases at V and 2 bases at J, leaving 4 bases unmatched.

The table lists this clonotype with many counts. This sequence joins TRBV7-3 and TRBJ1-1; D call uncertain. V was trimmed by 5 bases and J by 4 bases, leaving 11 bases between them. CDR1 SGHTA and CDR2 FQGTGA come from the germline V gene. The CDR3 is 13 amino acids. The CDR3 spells CASSVGVGTEAFF. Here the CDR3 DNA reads TGTGCCAGCAGCGTTGGGGTAGGCACTGAAGCTTTCTTT.

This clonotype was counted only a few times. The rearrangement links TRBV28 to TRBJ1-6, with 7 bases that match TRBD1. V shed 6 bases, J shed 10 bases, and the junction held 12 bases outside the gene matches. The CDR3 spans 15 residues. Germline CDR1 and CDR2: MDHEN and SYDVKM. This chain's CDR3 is CASSPSQGRYSPLHF. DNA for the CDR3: TGTGCCAGCAGCCCTTCACAGGGGAGATACTCACCCCTCCACTTT.

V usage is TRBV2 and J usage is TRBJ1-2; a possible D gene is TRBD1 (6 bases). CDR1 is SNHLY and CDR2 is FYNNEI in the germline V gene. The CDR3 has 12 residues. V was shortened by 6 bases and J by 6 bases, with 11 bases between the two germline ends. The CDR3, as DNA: TGTGCCAGCAGAGACAGGCCCCATGGCTACACCTTC. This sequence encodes CASRDRPHGYTF.

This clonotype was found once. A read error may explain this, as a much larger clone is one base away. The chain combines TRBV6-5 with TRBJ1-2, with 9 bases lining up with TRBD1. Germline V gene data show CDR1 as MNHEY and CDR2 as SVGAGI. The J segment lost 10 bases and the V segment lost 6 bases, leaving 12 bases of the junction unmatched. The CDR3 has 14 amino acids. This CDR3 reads CASRIPGQGGVYTF. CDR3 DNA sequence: TGTGCCAGCAGAATACCGGGACAGGGTGGCGTCTACACCTTC.

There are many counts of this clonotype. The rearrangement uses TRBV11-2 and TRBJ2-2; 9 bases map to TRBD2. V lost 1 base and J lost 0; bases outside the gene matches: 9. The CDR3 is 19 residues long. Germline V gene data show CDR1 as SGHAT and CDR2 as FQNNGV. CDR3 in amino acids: CASSLVDASGEANTGELFF. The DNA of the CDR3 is TGTGCCAGCAGCTTAGTTGATGCTAGCGGGGAAGCGAACACCGGGGAGCTGTTTTTT.

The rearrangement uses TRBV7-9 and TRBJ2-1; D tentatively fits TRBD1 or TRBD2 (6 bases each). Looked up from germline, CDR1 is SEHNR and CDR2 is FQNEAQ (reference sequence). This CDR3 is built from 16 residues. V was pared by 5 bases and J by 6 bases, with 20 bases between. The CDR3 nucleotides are TGTGCCAGCAGCCCCCCGGGACACGGGGGATCCAATGAGCAGTTCTTC. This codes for CASSPPGHGGSNEQFF.

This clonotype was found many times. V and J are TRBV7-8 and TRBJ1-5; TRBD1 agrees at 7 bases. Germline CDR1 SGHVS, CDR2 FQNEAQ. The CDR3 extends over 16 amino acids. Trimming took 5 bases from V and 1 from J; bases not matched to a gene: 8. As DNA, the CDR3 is TGTGCCAGCAGCGCTTACAGGGGAGGGAGCAATCAGCCCCAGCATTTT. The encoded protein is CASSAYRGGSNQPQHF.

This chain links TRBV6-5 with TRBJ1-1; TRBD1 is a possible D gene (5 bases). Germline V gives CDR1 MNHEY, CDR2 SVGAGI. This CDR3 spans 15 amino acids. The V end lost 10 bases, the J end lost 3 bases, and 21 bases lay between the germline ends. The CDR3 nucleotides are TGTGCCACTAAACGCGACAGTCAAGGGGACACTGAAGCTTTCTTT. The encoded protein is CATKRDSQGDTEAFF.

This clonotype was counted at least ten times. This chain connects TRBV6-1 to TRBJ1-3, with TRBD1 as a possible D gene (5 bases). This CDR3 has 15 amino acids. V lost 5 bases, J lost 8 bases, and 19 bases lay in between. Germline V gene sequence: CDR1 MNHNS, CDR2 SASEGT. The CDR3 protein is CASSITRDFRDTIYF. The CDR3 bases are TGTGCCAGCAGTATAACCCGGGACTTCCGAGACACCATATATTTT.

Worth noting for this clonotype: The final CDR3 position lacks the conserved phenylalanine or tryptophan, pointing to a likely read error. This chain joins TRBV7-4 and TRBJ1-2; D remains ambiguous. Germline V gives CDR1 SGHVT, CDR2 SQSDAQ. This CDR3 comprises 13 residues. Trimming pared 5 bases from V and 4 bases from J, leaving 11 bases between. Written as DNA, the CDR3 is TGTGCCAGCAGCGACCGGACGGTCTATGGCTACACCTTG. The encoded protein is CASSDRTVYGYTL.

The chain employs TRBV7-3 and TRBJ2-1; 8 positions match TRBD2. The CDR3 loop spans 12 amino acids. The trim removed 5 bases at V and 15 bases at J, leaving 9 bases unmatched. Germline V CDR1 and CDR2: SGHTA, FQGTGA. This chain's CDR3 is CASSQSGGRLFF. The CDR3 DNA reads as TGTGCCAGCAGCCAAAGCGGGGGTCGATTGTTCTTC. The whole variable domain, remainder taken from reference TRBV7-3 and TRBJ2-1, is GAGVSQTPSNKVTEKGKYVELRCDPISGHTALYWYRQSLGQGPEFLIYFQGTGAADDSGLPNDRFFAVRPEGSVSTLKIQRTERGDSAVYLCASSQSGGRLFFGPGTRLTVL.